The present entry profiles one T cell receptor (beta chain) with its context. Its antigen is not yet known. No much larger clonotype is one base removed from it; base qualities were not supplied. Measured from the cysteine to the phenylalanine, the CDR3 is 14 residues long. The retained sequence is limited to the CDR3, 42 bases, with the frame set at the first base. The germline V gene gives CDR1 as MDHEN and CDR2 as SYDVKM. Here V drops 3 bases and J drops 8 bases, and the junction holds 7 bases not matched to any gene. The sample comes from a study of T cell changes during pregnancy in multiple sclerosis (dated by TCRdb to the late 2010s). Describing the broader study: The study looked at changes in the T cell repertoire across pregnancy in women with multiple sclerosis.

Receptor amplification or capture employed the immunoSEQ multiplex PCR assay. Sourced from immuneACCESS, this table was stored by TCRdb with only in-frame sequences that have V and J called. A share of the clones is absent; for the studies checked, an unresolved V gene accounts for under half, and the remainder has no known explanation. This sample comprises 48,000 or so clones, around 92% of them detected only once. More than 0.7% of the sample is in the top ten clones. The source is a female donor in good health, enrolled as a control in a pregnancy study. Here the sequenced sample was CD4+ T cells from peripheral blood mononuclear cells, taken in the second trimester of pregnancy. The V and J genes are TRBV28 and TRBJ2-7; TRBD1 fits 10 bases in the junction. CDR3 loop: CASSLGQGIGKQYF. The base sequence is TGTGCCAGCAGTTTGGGACAGGGGATCGGAAAGCAGTACTTC.